Reported below is one TCR beta chain. V dropped 2 bases and J dropped 3 bases, with 17 bases sitting between them. The CDR3 spans 16 residues. The germline V gene encodes CDR1 SGHNT and CDR2 YENEEA. This sample stems from a study of tumor-infiltrating lymphocytes in localized non-small cell lung cancer. Clones were read by immunoSEQ multiplex PCR, and TCRdb kept only the in-frame ones, dropping some. The profile covers 12,000 or so clones, with about four fifths appearing a single time and 12% taken by the ten largest. J is TRBJ2-7 and V is TRBV11-3; unclear D gene. The material sequenced was lung tumor tissue. The receptor comes from a human donor with non-small cell lung cancer. The CDR3 is CASSLILGWRGYEQYF. The CDR3 nucleotides read TGTGCCAGCAGCTTAATCTTAGGCTGGCGAGGCTACGAGCAGTACTTC.